Following are 20 T cell receptor beta chains from one sample sequenced in a study of shared clonotypes between healthy human individuals. Some clones are missing from TCRdb's copy, which holds only in-frame ones; the method was immunoSEQ multiplex PCR. Among roughly 2 million clones listed, 85% to 95% were seen once. Material: naive CD4+ T cells sorted from blood. Subset: CD45RA+ positively selected. Source of these receptors: a man between 18 and 29 years old in good health.

This clone was seen a few times. This sequence joins TRBV19 and TRBJ1-5, with 9 positions matching TRBD1. From germline, CDR1 is LNHDA and CDR2 SQIVND (reference sequence). The V gene end was trimmed by 9 bases and the J gene end by 2 bases; junction bases not matched to a gene: 8. This CDR3 has 15 amino acids. The CDR3 DNA is TGTGCCAGGACCCACAGGGGGCCGGGCAATCAGCCCCAGCATTTT. Amino acid sequence: CARTHRGPGNQPQHF.

On this clone: One end of the junction varies from germline; a read error may be responsible. The chain carries TRBV6-5 and TRBJ1-5; perhaps TRBD1 as D (5 bases). The CDR3 runs 13 residues. Germline V gene lookup returns CDR1 MNHEY and CDR2 SVGAGI. Written as DNA, the CDR3 is TGTGCCAGCAGTTACACATGGGACGGTCCCCCGCATTTT. It codes for CASSYTWDGPPHF.

This chain links TRBV7-2 with TRBJ1-5, with a possible D match to TRBD1 (6 bases). Per germline, CDR1 SGHTA and CDR2 FQGNSA. Trimming pared 1 base from V and 5 bases from J, leaving 9 bases between. The CDR3 is 14 residues long. The CDR3 DNA reads as TGTGCCAGCAGCTTAGGACAGGCCGATCAGCCCCAGCATTTT. This sequence encodes CASSLGQADQPQHF.

Concerning this clone itself: A much larger clone is a single base away; this may be a read error. The chain has TRBV11-2 and TRBJ1-5, with 7 bases identical to TRBD1. Trimming removed 4 bases from V and 3 bases from J; junction bases left unmatched: 3. In germline, CDR1 is SGHAT, CDR2 FQNNGV. The CDR3 extends over 14 amino acids. CDR3 amino acids: CASSSGQVNQPQHF. DNA of the CDR3: TGTGCCAGCAGCTCCGGACAGGTCAATCAGCCCCAGCATTTT.

The rearrangement joins TRBV5-1 to TRBJ1-1, with a tentative D call TRBD1 (5 bases). The V end lost 3 bases, the J end lost 6 bases, and 15 bases lay between the germline ends. Germline loops: CDR1 SGHRS, CDR2 YFSETQ. CDR3 size: 14 residues. CDR3 sequence reads: CASSSRQSNAEAFF. Here the CDR3 DNA reads TGCGCCAGCAGCTCCAGACAGAGTAACGCTGAAGCTTTCTTT.

The V and J genes are TRBV6-1 and TRBJ1-4, with 7 bases lining up with TRBD1. CDR3 size: 17 residues. J was trimmed by 8 bases and V by 3 bases; bases with no gene match: 15. Germline assignment: CDR1 MNHNS and CDR2 SASEGT. This chain's CDR3 is CASSDRGMFENGEKLFF. The CDR3 DNA is TGTGCCAGCAGTGACAGGGGGATGTTTGAGAATGGGGAAAAACTGTTTTTT.

Of note for this clone: Additional DNA sequences in this sample encode the identical CDR3. The J gene is TRBJ2-2, the V gene TRBV29-1; the match to TRBD2 covers 8 bases. V was clipped by 7 bases and J by 3 bases; unmatched bases: 7. The germline V gene has CDR1 SQVTM and CDR2 ANQGSEA. The CDR3 covers 14 residues. In nucleotides, the CDR3 is TGCAGCGCGAGCGGGAGCGTTTACACCGGGGAGCTGTTTTTT. This gives the protein CSASGSVYTGELFF.

The genes are TRBV7-9 and TRBJ1-1; 8 bases align to TRBD1. The V segment lost 0 bases and the J segment 2 bases; nucleotides outside the gene matches: 5. CDR3 length equals 16 residues. The germline CDR1 and CDR2 sequences are SEHNR and FQNEAQ (reference sequence). The CDR3 protein is CASSLATTGGNTEAFF. For the CDR3, the DNA is TGTGCCAGCAGCTTAGCTACTACAGGGGGTAACACTGAAGCTTTCTTT.

The rearrangement joins TRBV6-5 to TRBJ2-1; 9 bases map to TRBD2. CDR1 and CDR2 from the germline V gene are MNHEY and SVGAGI. The CDR3 spans 16 residues. The V and J ends lost 0 bases and 8 bases, in that order; junction bases with no gene match: 8. CDR3 protein: CASSYSRGRAPHEQFF. The CDR3, as DNA: TGTGCCAGCAGTTACTCTCGCGGGAGGGCCCCCCATGAGCAGTTCTTC.

The CDR3 DNA reads TGCGCCAGCAGCATAGAGCTCGGGTTTCAGCAGTACTTC. It encodes CASSIELGFQQYF. The rearrangement joins TRBV5-1 to TRBJ2-7; D remains ambiguous. V was pared by 4 bases and J by 8 bases, with 16 bases between. CDR3 length: 13 amino acids. CDR1 and CDR2 from the germline V gene are SGHRS and YFSETQ.

This chain uses TRBV6-5 with TRBJ1-1, with D possibly TRBD1 on 5 matching bases. From germline, CDR1 is MNHEY and CDR2 SVGAGI. The V end lost 6 bases, the J end lost 0 bases, and 14 bases lay between the germline ends. The CDR3 contains 15 residues. The CDR3 DNA reads as TGTGCCAGCAGAAGACCGCAGGGCATGAACACTGAAGCTTTCTTT. This gives the protein CASRRPQGMNTEAFF.

The chain combines TRBV6-1 with TRBJ2-4, with D maybe TRBD1 (6 bases). The germline V gene encodes CDR1 MNHNS and CDR2 SASEGT. The ends were cut back, 0 bases at V and 7 bases at J, with 10 bases in the middle. The CDR3 length is 14 residues. CDR3 loop: CASSEAGTGNIQYF. For the CDR3, the DNA is TGTGCCAGCAGTGAAGCAGGCACAGGGAACATTCAGTACTTC.

To note about this clone: Other DNA sequences from this sample encode an identical CDR3 as well. The chain is built from TRBV5-1 and TRBJ2-2, with D unclear. The CDR3 is made up of 13 amino acids. CDR1 SGHRS and CDR2 YFSETQ come from the germline V gene. Between the trimmed V and J ends, which lost 0 bases and 5 bases, there was a span of 5 bases. This chain's CDR3 is CASSLDPTGELFF. As DNA, the CDR3 is TGCGCCAGCAGCTTGGACCCTACCGGGGAGCTGTTTTTT.

The rearrangement uses TRBV7-9 and TRBJ1-1; TRBD1 matches at 8 bases. The trim removed 5 bases at V and 8 bases at J, leaving 13 bases unmatched. CDR1 is SEHNR and CDR2 is FQNEAQ in the germline V gene (reference sequence). The CDR3 has 15 amino acids. CDR3 coding DNA: TGTGCCAGCAGCCTGACACGGACAGGGCGCTGGGAAGCTTTCTTT. Translating gives CASSLTRTGRWEAFF.

Only one count was recorded for this clone. The rearrangement links TRBV6-5 to TRBJ2-7; 9 bases are a match to TRBD1. CDR1 and CDR2 from the germline V gene are MNHEY and SVGAGI. There are 15 residues in the CDR3. The V and J ends lost 6 bases and 7 bases, in that order; junction bases with no gene match: 13. This CDR3 reads CASRPPGQGLREQYF. CDR3 nucleotide sequence: TGTGCCAGCAGACCCCCGGGACAGGGTCTTCGGGAGCAGTACTTC.

This clone was counted between two and nine times. The chain is built from TRBV7-3 and TRBJ1-1; D is perhaps TRBD1 (6 bases). Per the germline V gene, CDR1 is SGHTA and CDR2 is FQGTGA. V shed 6 bases and J shed 0 bases, with 11 bases lying between them. The length of the CDR3 is 14 residues. In DNA form, the CDR3 reads TGTGCCAGCAGGAAGGGGGGATTGAACACTGAAGCTTTCTTT. Its translation: CASRKGGLNTEAFF. The full variable domain, its missing parts supplied by reference TRBV7-3 and TRBJ1-1, is GAGVSQTPSNKVTEKGKYVELRCDPISGHTALYWYRQSLGQGPEFLIYFQGTGAADDSGLPNDRFFAVRPEGSVSTLKIQRTERGDSAVYLCASRKGGLNTEAFFGQGTRLTVV.

Concerning this clone itself: Other DNA sequences from this sample encode an identical CDR3 as well. This chain joins TRBV5-1 and TRBJ1-4; D remains unclear. The V end was cut by 4 bases, the J end by 0 bases, with 10 bases between. There are 15 residues in the CDR3. Germline CDR1 and CDR2: SGHRS and YFSETQ. CDR3 amino acids: CASSLRTATNEKLFF. The CDR3 DNA reads as TGCGCCAGCAGCCTACGGACGGCAACTAATGAAAAACTGTTTTTT.

V usage is TRBV5-1 and J usage is TRBJ2-1; 13 nucleotides align to TRBD2. The V and J ends lost 1 base and 9 bases, in that order; junction bases with no gene match: 7. Germline CDR1 reads SGHRS; CDR2 reads YFSETQ. The CDR3 has 16 residues. CDR3 in DNA: TGCGCCAGCAGCTTGTACCAGGGACTAGCGGGGACTGAGCAGTTCTTC. It translates to CASSLYQGLAGTEQFF.

J is TRBJ2-2 and V is TRBV6-5; tentatively, D is TRBD1 (5 bases). Trimming stripped 3 bases from V and 4 bases from J, with 12 bases between. Germline CDR1 MNHEY, CDR2 SVGAGI. The CDR3 is made up of 15 amino acids. This CDR3 reads CASSYMDTPTGELFF. The DNA of the CDR3 is TGTGCCAGCAGTTATATGGACACCCCCACCGGGGAGCTGTTTTTT.

J is TRBJ1-2 and V is TRBV9, with D maybe TRBD1 (5 bases). V was shortened by 0 bases and J by 2 bases, with 14 bases between the two germline ends. Germline V gene data show CDR1 as SGDLS and CDR2 as YYNGEE. The CDR3 spans 16 residues. Written as DNA, the CDR3 is TGTGCCAGCAGCGTAGGGGGCGGGAGTCCGAACTATGGCTACACCTTC. This gives the protein CASSVGGGSPNYGYTF.